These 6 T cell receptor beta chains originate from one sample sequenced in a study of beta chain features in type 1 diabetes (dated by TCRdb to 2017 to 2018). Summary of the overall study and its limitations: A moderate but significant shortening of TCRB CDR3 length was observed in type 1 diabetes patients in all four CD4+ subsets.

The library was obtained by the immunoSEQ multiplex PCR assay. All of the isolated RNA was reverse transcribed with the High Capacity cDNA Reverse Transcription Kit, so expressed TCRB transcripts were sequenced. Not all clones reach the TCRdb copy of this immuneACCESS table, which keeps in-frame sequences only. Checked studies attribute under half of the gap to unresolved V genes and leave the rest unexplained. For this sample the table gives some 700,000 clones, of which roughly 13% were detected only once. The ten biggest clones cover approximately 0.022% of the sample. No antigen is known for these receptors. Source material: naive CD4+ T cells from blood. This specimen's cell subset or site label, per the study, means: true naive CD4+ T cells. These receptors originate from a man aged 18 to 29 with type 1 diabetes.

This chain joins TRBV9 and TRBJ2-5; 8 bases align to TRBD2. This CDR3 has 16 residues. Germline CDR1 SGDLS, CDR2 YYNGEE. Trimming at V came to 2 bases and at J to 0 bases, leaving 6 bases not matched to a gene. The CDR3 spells CASSVMAGGNQETQYF. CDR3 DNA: TGTGCCAGCAGCGTCATGGCGGGGGGAAACCAAGAGACCCAGTACTTC.

The CDR3 DNA sequence: TGTGCTAGTGGTTTGGTAAGCGGGAGTTCCCCCAATGAGCAGTTCTTC. Encoded protein: CASGLVSGSSPNEQFF. The chain uses TRBV12-5 and TRBJ2-1; 8 bases are shared with TRBD2. The CDR3 extends over 16 amino acids. The V gene end was trimmed by 0 bases and the J gene end by 6 bases; junction bases not matched to a gene: 7. CDR1 and CDR2 from the germline V gene are LGHNT and FRNRAP.

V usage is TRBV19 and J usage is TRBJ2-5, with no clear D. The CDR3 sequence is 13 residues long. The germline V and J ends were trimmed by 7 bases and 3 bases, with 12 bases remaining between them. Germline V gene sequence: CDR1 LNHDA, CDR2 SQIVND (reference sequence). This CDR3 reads CASTPSPEETQYF. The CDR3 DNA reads TGTGCCAGTACCCCGAGCCCGGAAGAGACCCAGTACTTC.

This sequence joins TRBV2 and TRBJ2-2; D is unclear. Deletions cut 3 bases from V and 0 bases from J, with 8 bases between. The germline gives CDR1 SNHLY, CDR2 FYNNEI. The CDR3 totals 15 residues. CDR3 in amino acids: CASSESRTNTGELFF. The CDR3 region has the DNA TGTGCCAGCAGTGAGTCACGGACGAACACCGGGGAGCTGTTTTTT. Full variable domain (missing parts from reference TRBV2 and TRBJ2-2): EPEVTQTPSHQVTQMGQEVILRCVPISNHLYFYWYRQILGQKVEFLVSFYNNEISEKSEIFDDQFSVERPDGSNFTLKIRSTKLEDSAMYFCASSESRTNTGELFFGEGSRLTVL.

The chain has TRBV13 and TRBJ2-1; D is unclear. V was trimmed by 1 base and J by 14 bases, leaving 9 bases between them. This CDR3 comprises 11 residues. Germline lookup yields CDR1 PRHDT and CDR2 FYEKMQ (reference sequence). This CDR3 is CASSLVGEEFF. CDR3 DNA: TGTGCCAGCAGCTTAGTGGGCGAGGAGTTCTTC.

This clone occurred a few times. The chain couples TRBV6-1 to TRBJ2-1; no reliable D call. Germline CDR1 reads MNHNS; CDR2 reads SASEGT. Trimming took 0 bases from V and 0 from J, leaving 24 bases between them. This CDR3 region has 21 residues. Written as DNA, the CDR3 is TGTGCCAGCAGTGAAGCGGCCCTACCGGGCCCCTTTTCGGGCTCCTACAATGAGCAGTTCTTC. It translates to CASSEAALPGPFSGSYNEQFF.